This T cell receptor beta chain was identified in a study of control samples from healthy donors and cancer patients. Clones were sequenced by immunoSEQ multiplex PCR, and TCRdb holds only the in-frame ones, with some missing. Here the sample spans about 140,000 clones, roughly 94% being singletons. Trimming left V 7 bases short and J 5 bases short, with 8 bases between. The CDR3 extends over 11 amino acids. Germline V gene data show CDR1 as MNHEY and CDR2 as SVGAGI. The sample taken for sequencing was blood. The TCR comes from a man aged 35 to 55 in good health. The V gene is TRBV6-5, the J gene TRBJ1-1; unclear D gene. The CDR3 sequence is CASIQRTEAFF. As DNA, the CDR3 is TGTGCCAGCATTCAAAGGACTGAAGCTTTCTTT.